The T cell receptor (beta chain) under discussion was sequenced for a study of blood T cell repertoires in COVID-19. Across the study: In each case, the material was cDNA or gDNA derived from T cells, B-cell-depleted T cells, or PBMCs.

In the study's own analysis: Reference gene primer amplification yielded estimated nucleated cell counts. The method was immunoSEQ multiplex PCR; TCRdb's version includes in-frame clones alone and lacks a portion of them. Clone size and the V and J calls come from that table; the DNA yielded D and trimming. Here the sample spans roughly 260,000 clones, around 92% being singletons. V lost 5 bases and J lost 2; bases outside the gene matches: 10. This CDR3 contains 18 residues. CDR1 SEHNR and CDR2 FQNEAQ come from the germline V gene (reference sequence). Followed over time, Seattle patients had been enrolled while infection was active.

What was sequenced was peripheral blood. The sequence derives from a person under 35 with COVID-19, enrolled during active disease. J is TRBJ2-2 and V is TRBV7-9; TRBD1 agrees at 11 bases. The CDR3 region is CASSQIERTGGNTGELFF. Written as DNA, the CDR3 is TGTGCCAGCAGCCAAATCGAGAGGACAGGGGGCAACACCGGGGAGCTGTTTTTT.